This TCR beta chain was observed in a study of T cell responses to AZD1222 COVID-19 vaccine (dated by TCRdb to 2020 to 2023). Some background on the complete study: AZD1222 recipients given second doses at about 4 weeks or at about 12 weeks were pooled, since spike-specific TCR depth and breadth were not found to differ between the two schedules. A total of 233 trial participants underwent TCR sequencing, of whom 207 received two doses of AZD1222 and about 26 received two doses of the MenACWY control vaccine. Trial participants were enrolled into age subgroups of 18-55, 56-69 and 70-plus years, which contained about 160, 30 and 59 TCR-sequenced participants, respectively. Beyond this particular receptor, the publication reports: The 56-69-year group was small, and its depth increase did not reach significance, likely because of low power. Participants were mostly white British, with more females than males. The authors suggested clonal diversity may have been underestimated. Vaccine-associated CD4 TCRs spanned the whole spike protein, with dominant responses in regions 160-218 and 743-854. Because no samples from the day 14 peak response were available, repertoires could be characterized only after the peak T cell response. Nearly half of unique spike-specific TCRs reportedly recognized epitopes outside regions mutated in the B.1.351 and B.1.1.7 variants. Only a handful of AZD1222 recipients were SARS-CoV-2 seropositive at baseline, limiting conclusions about previously exposed vaccinees. Spike-specific TCR breadth and depth rose significantly after two AZD1222 doses compared with day 0 and with MenACWY recipients.

Comment on this clone: Its antigen has not been determined. Base qualities are missing; no much larger clone stands one base away.

Trimming removed 2 bases from V and 8 bases from J; the gene matches leave 7 bases unexplained. Its CDR3 holds 14 amino acids, cysteine through phenylalanine. Only the CDR3 portion is preserved as DNA: 42 bases, with reading frame beginning at the first base. CDR1 and CDR2, looked up from the germline V gene, are SGHRS and YFSETQ. The label giving this sample's time point can be read as: baseline before first vaccination. Vaccinee samples were obtained from the UK trials COV001 and COV002, which included a single-blind randomized controlled phase 2/3 trial of AZD1222 (ChAdOx1 nCoV-19) in healthy adults. Trial participant PBMC samples were collected at day 0 and day 28 after the second dose for TCRbeta chain sequencing. The CDR3 regions of human TCRbeta chains were analyzed by immunosequencing. The original methods were these. Repertoire TCRs were checked for matches against a reference library of SARS-CoV-2-specific TCRs that had been generated using the MIRA antigen-specificity platform. Breadth meant the fraction of unique TCRs that were SARS-CoV-2-associated, whereas depth meant the fraction of total T cells that were SARS-CoV-2-associated. Using the MIRA data, each spike-specific TCR was mapped to the spike region that the TCR reacts to and placed in a CD4 or CD8 class. Log10-transformed breadth and depth values were compared by one-way ANOVA with Sidak's multiple comparisons tests. As stored in TCRdb, this immuneACCESS dataset retains in-frame rearrangements with V and J assigned. A fraction of the clones does not appear; measured against another copy, unresolved V genes explain less than half of the discrepancy, and the remainder lacks a known reason. V, J and clone size are taken as reported in that table, and D and trimming were inferred from the DNA itself. The sample records about 120,000 clones, 85% to 95% of which are singletons. The ten largest make up just under 3% of the sample.

The source of this sequence is an adult in good health. The material was peripheral blood, obtained on day 0 of AZD1222 vaccination. Recombination joined TRBV5-1 with TRBJ2-1, with 7 central nucleotides matching TRBD2. The CDR3 reads as follows: CASSFGGGPYEQFF. The DNA reads as follows: TGCGCCAGCAGCTTCGGGGGAGGGCCGTATGAGCAGTTCTTC.